A selection of T cell receptor beta chains follows, all from one sample in a study of CD8 T cells in ankylosing spondylitis. TCRdb analysed the 5' RACE reads with MiXCR anew, one entry per CDR3 protein. The sample shows approximately 520,000 distinct CDR3 sequences, about 5.4% of them seen only once. What was sequenced was blood, either unsorted or a sorted T cell fraction (not recorded which). The receptors here all came from a male donor with ankylosing spondylitis. Both conserved end residues are trimmed from each CDR3. The order of the fields is J gene, CDR3 length, V gene, CDR3 protein.

TRBJ2-7 12 TRBV12-3/TRBV12-4 ASSLGGLMYEQY
TRBJ2-3 14 TRBV20-1 SATLLRGKYPDTQY
TRBJ2-2 13 TRBV6-1 ASSRAVMNTGELF
TRBJ1-2 12 TRBV6-5 ASSNYRGTDGYT
TRBJ1-2 13 TRBV18 ASSRSTGLQNGYT
TRBJ1-2 13 TRBV13 ASSSRGGGYYGYT
TRBJ2-7 11 TRBV20-1 SARGTRLDEQY
TRBJ1-2 9 TRBV6-1 ASSPSGGYT
TRBJ1-3 9 TRBV29-1 SVRQGNTIY
TRBJ2-7 11 TRBV6-6 ASRGAFFQNQY
TRBJ1-1 12 TRBV4-2 ASSQDSRRAEAF
TRBJ2-7 12 TRBV5-1 ASTKLAGGHEQY
TRBJ2-3 10 TRBV20-1 SALDNADTQY
TRBJ2-5 9 TRBV10-3 AISEQETQY
TRBJ2-3 12 TRBV20-1 SAVDRTSTDTQY
TRBJ2-4 12 TRBV12-3/TRBV12-4 ASSVQGVWIIQY
TRBJ2-5 13 TRBV7-9 ASLNPGRLWETQY
TRBJ2-7 13 TRBV28 ASTRAGAPSYEQY
TRBJ2-1 12 TRBV28 ASSQGRPQDEQF
TRBJ2-5 11 TRBV7-2 ASSLGGHETQY